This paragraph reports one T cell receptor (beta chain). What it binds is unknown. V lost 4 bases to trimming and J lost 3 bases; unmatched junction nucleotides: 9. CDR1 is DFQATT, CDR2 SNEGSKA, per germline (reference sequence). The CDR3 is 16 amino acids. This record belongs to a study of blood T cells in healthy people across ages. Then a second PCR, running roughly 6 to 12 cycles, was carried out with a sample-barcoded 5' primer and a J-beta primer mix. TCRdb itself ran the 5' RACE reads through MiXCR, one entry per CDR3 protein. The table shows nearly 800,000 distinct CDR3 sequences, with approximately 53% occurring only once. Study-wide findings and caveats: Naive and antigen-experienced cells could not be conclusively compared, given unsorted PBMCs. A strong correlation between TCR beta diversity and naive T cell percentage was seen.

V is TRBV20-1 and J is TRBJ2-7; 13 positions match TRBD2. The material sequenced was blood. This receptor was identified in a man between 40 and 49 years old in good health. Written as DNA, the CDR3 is TGCAGTGCTACAGACGGGACTAGCGGGAAGGTCTACGAGCAGTACTTC. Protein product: CSATDGTSGKVYEQYF.